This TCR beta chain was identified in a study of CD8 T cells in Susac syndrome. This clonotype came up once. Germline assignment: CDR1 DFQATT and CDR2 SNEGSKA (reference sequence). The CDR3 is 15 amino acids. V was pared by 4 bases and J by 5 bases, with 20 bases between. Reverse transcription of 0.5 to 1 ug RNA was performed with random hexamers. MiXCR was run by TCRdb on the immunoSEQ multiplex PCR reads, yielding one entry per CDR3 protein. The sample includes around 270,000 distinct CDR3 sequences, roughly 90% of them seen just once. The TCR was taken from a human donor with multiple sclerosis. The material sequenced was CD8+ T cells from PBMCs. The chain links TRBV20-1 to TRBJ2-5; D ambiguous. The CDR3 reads CSAILPTHDFETQYF. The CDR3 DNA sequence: TGCAGTGCTATACTCCCAACACACGACTTCGAGACCCAGTACTTC.